This TCR beta chain was found in a study of shared T cell receptors in the human thymus. This CDR3 is 18 amino acids long. CDR1 is GTSNPN, CDR2 SVGIG, per germline (reference sequence). Trimming took 2 bases from V and 3 from J; bases not matched to a gene: 14. The repertoire was sequenced with immunoSEQ multiplex PCR; TCRdb's copy has only in-frame clones and lacks some. This table has just under 550,000 clones, 75% to 80% appearing once. Another study also made use of these data, one on human thymus T cells. That paper states: Congenital heart defects were the reason for the corrective surgery that the donors, healthy Finnish infants, were having. Surgeons resected thymus tissue during corrective heart surgery. Unrelated individuals had highly overlapping thymic repertoires, as reported in related research.

This TCR came from a boy younger than two with a congenital heart defect. The V and J genes are TRBV30 and TRBJ2-2; 8 nucleotides line up with TRBD2. Material for sequencing was thymocytes. CDR3 sequence (DNA): TGTGCCTGGAGTTGGAGGATAGCGGGAATATCTGACACCGGGGAGCTGTTTTTT. Translated, it gives CAWSWRIAGISDTGELFF.